The clone carrying this T cell receptor beta chain ranks as large. Described time point: sample taken at primary tumor resection. Samples were obtained from some 70 donors, all untreated early-stage non-small cell lung cancer patients. The CDR3 extends over 15 amino acids. Trimming took 5 bases from V and 10 from J; bases not matched to a gene: 13. CDR1 is MNHEY and CDR2 is SVGAGI in the germline V gene. A unique molecular identifier was attached to every TCR cDNA molecule. TCRdb processed the 5' RACE reads anew with MiXCR; each CDR3 protein has one entry. The table has thousands of distinct CDR3 sequences, approximately 13% seen once. This sample stems from a study of spatial heterogeneity in lung cancer. About the study: More than eight raw reads, on average, carried each unique TCR and UMI combination.

The TCR comes from a female donor with early-stage non-small cell lung cancer. The genes are TRBV6-5 and TRBJ2-1; 8 bases line up with TRBD2. The source was normal lung tissue next to the tumor, collected at surgery. The CDR3 protein is CASSQSGGVWVEQFF. Written as DNA, the CDR3 is TGTGCCAGCAGTCAGAGCGGGGGCGTCTGGGTCGAGCAGTTCTTC.